Below, one T cell receptor (beta chain) is given with its context. What it binds is not known. Germline V CDR1 and CDR2: SGHVS, FQNEAQ. The CDR3 has 18 amino acids. Germline trimming cut 3 bases from V and 0 bases from J; bases unmatched to any gene: 7. This entry belongs to a study of cytomegalovirus exposure and HLA in healthy donors. Study background: A later analysis reported the 120 or so validation repertoires used the same platform as the approximately 650 first-cohort repertoires.

Regarding the study as a whole: Reports showed the classifier diagnosing cytomegalovirus status with high specificity and sensitivity. Many donors shared some public TCRs, even though most TCR sequences were rare.

Here immunoSEQ multiplex PCR was the method, and the copy in TCRdb shows in-frame clones only, minus some. The sample lists tens of thousands of clones; roughly 94% were seen once. This sequence was found in a man aged 18 to 29 in good health and CMV-seropositive. The sample taken for sequencing was PBMCs. The chain joins TRBV7-8 to TRBJ2-7; 14 bases match TRBD2. Here the CDR3 DNA reads TGTGCCAGCAGCTTGCGGACTAGCGGGGGGACAAGCTCCTACGAGCAGTACTTC. Translated, it gives CASSLRTSGGTSSYEQYF.